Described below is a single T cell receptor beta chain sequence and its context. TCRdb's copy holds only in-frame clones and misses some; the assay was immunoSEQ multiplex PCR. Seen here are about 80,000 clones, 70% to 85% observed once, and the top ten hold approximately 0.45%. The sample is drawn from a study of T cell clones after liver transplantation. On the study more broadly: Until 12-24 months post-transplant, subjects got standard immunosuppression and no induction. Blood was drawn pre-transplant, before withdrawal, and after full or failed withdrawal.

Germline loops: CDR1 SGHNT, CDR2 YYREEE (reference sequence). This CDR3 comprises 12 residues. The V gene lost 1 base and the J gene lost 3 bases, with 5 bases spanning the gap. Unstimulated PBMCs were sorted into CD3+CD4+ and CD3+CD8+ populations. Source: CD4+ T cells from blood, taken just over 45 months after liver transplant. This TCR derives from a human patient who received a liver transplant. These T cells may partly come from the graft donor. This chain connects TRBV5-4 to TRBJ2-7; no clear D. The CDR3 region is CASSLKDYEQYF. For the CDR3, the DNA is TGTGCCAGCAGCTTGAAAGACTACGAGCAGTACTTC.